The subject of this entry is one T cell receptor (beta chain). The CDR3 is made up of 14 amino acids. Germline V gives CDR1 SGHNT, CDR2 YYREEE (reference sequence). V shed 4 bases, J shed 8 bases, and the junction held 4 bases outside the gene matches. In the original workflow: The assay estimated nucleated cells by amplifying reference gene primers. TCRdb's table, derived via immunoSEQ multiplex PCR, lists solely in-frame clones and lacks some. V, J and clone size derive from that table, while D and trimming were established from the DNA sequence. In the table there are tens of thousands of clones, more than 75% of which are singletons. The sample originates from a study of blood T cell repertoires in COVID-19. For the study at large: COVID-19 samples collected from the United States, Italy and Spain covered acute and convalescent phases. T cells, B-cell-depleted T cells, or PBMCs provided the cDNA or gDNA that served as material.

Sequencing used peripheral blood. The sequence was obtained from a woman older than 75 with acute or convalescent COVID-19. The V and J genes are TRBV5-4 and TRBJ1-6, with 9 positions matching TRBD1. The CDR3: CASSRDRDHSPLHF. CDR3 bases: TGTGCCAGCAGCAGGGACAGGGATCATTCACCCCTCCACTTT.